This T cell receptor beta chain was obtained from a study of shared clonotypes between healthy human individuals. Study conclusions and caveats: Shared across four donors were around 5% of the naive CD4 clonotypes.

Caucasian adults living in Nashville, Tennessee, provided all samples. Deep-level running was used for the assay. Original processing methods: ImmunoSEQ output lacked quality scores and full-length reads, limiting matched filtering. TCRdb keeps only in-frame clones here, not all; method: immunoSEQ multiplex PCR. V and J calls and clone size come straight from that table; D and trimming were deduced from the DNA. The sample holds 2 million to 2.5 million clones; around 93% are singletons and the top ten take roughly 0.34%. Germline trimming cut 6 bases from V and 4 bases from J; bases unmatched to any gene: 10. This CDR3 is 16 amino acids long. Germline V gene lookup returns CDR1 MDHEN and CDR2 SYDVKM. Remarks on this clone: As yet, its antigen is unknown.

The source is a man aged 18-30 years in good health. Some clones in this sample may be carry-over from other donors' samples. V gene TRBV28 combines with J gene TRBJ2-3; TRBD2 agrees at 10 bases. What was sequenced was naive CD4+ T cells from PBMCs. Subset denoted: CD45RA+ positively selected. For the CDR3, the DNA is TGTGCCAGCAGAACCACCCGGCTAGCGGGAGCAGATACGCAGTATTTT. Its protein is CASRTTRLAGADTQYF.